This TCR beta chain was obtained from a study of cytomegalovirus exposure and HLA in healthy donors. For the study at large: Within the Caucasian-associated ancestry cluster were approximately 77% of the roughly 380 genotyped donors.

A multiplex PCR was run with 60 Vbeta primers and 13 Jbeta primers. Assay: immunoSEQ multiplex PCR; the TCRdb copy retains only in-frame clones and omits some. The sample holds 90,000 to 150,000 clones, roughly 78% seen once. As concerns this clone: Its target is not known.

Study-wide results and caveats: One cluster of highly shared sequence variants probably arose as a sequencing artifact. 87-base-pair reads could not separate some V segments, including TRBV6-2 and TRBV6-3.

V was cut by 4 bases and J by 5 bases, with 12 bases left in between. The germline V gene has CDR1 SGHRS and CDR2 YFSETQ. The CDR3 contains 13 residues. The receptor's source is a woman aged 25 to 45 in good health and CMV-seropositive. This chain uses TRBV5-1 with TRBJ2-5, with D possibly matching TRBD1 (6 bases). The sequencing sample was made of PBMCs. The CDR3 DNA follows: TGCGCCAGCAGCCAAAATCAGGGGGAGACCCAGTACTTC. Its protein is CASSQNQGETQYF.